The clone carrying this T cell receptor beta chain was seen only a few times. The antigen is not known. The entry originates in a study of cytomegalovirus exposure and HLA in healthy donors. Study findings and constraints: A cluster of highly shared sequence variants was likely a sequencing artifact. Owing to their indistinguishability, certain V segments, notably TRBV6-2 and TRBV6-3, were excluded. For most subjects, TCR beta sequences were reported to predict HLA-A and HLA-B alleles with accuracy.

The length of the CDR3 is 15 residues. Germline CDR1 reads MNHNS; CDR2 reads SASEGT. J gave up 3 bases and V 1 base, and 5 bases lay outside the gene matches. Amplification used 60 Vbeta primers and 13 Jbeta primers. The data were produced by immunoSEQ multiplex PCR, yet TCRdb's version contains in-frame clones alone and is incomplete. Of about 180,000 clones listed, 75% to 85% are singletons. The TCR sequence derives from a man aged 18 to 30 in good health and CMV-seronegative. This chain links TRBV6-1 with TRBJ2-7; 8 positions match TRBD1. Sequencing used PBMCs. As DNA, the CDR3 is TGTGCCAGCAGTGAAGACGGGACAGGAGGCTACGAGCAGTACTTC. Translated, it gives CASSEDGTGGYEQYF.